This is a list of T cell receptor beta chains from one sample in a study of patients and donors after allogeneic stem cell transplantation. TCRdb called the RT-PCR reads again in MiXCR, with one record for every CDR3 protein. Counted here are about 960,000 distinct CDR3 sequences, approximately 19% occurring once; the ten biggest clones make up roughly 6%. What was sequenced was blood, either unsorted or a sorted T cell fraction (not recorded which). The source is a human donor who was either an allogeneic HSCT recipient or a stem cell or donor lymphocyte infusion donor (not recorded which). It is not recorded whose cells these are; they may come from a transplant donor. The CDR3 runs from the conserved cysteine through the conserved F or W.

V gene	J gene	CDR3 protein
TRBV19	TRBJ1-2	CASSIWDREGYGYTF
TRBV11-2	TRBJ2-2	CASSQQGAGELFF
TRBV15	TRBJ1-1	CATSRVRVTEAFF
TRBV20-1	TRBJ2-1	CSARVTSGYNEQFF
TRBV7-8	TRBJ2-7	CASSLKRGFKYEQYF
TRBV4-2	TRBJ2-5	CASSQGDSRSLYF
TRBV7-9	TRBJ1-2	CASTIATGGTYGYTF
TRBV25-1	TRBJ2-2	CASSELAGPGELFF
TRBV10-3	TRBJ1-1	CAITISYRQAWGTEAFF
TRBV5-1	TRBJ2-7	CASSRMLSGYEQYF
TRBV5-4	TRBJ2-7	CASSGRGQVSVEQYF
TRBV12-3/TRBV12-4	TRBJ2-5	CASTMTGARETQYF
TRBV6-2/TRBV6-3	TRBJ1-2	CASTDRRNYGYTF
TRBV27	TRBJ1-1	CASSVQGEGTEAFF
TRBV5-1	TRBJ1-1	CASRPGTPLMNTEAFF
TRBV7-7	TRBJ2-1	CASSPQGPWAPYNEQFF
TRBV5-1	TRBJ2-1	CASSDGTSGLNEQFF
TRBV4-2	TRBJ2-1	CASSLAALAGTYNEQFF
TRBV3-1	TRBJ2-7	CASSQDLAGANKQYF
TRBV20-1	TRBJ2-7	CSARDHRGYEQYF
TRBV5-1	TRBJ2-1	CASSLVGRLALTGEQFF
TRBV6-5	TRBJ1-1	CASSYSGGSGNEAFF
TRBV2	TRBJ2-3	CASSETLIRTDTQYF
TRBV29-1	TRBJ2-3	CSTDRDSRQYF
TRBV12-3/TRBV12-4	TRBJ2-1	CASSSSGGVSSYNEQFF
TRBV25-1	TRBJ2-7	CASSDPYTRDEAYEQYF
TRBV13	TRBJ2-7	CASSFGDLQYF
TRBV28	TRBJ1-6	CASSPQGLGSPLHF
TRBV2	TRBJ2-6	CASSTLNRGAEISGANVLTF
TRBV6-1	TRBJ2-1	CASSGGTNSGQFF
TRBV12-3/TRBV12-4	TRBJ2-7	CASSQGQGAIVPYEQYF
TRBV6-5	TRBJ1-2	CASSYRGESGRYTF
TRBV4-3	TRBJ1-1	CASSQGKPLSQGGTEAFF
TRBV14	TRBJ2-1	CASSQELGTSFNEQFF